Below, one TCR beta chain is given with its context. Deep was the level used in running the assay. Authors' analysis steps: As immunoSEQ supplied junction-only sequences (without quality scores), filtering differed. Some clones are missing from TCRdb's copy, which holds only in-frame ones; the method was immunoSEQ multiplex PCR. Clone size and V and J calls were adopted from that table, with D and trimming inferred from the DNA. The sample has around 1.4 million clones; approximately 98.5% are singletons. This sample stems from a study of shared clonotypes between healthy human individuals. The receptor's source is a man aged 25 to 45 in good health. Sequencing was done on a sample of naive CD4+ T cells sorted from blood. The subset denotes: CD45RA+ positively selected.

The CDR3 sequence is CASSLKPERDFYEQYF. The CDR3 bases are TGCGCCAGCAGCTTGAAGCCCGAGCGGGATTTCTACGAGCAGTACTTC. The chain combines TRBV5-1 with TRBJ2-7, with TRBD2 matching 7 bases. With V trimmed by 1 base and J by 3 bases, 10 bases remained unmatched. Germline V lookup: CDR1 SGHRS, CDR2 YFSETQ. The CDR3 has 16 residues.